This T cell receptor (beta chain) came from a study of blood T cells in healthy people across ages. Next came a second PCR, run for about 6 to 12 cycles, which used a sample-barcoded 5' primer along with a J-beta primer mix. TCRdb itself ran the 5' RACE reads through MiXCR, one entry per CDR3 protein. This sample has about 670,000 distinct CDR3 sequences, with over 40% found just once. The CDR3 has 14 amino acids. After removal of 7 bases from V and 5 bases from J, the junction contained 7 bases not matched to a gene. Germline V lookup: CDR1 SGHRS, CDR2 YFSETQ. Notes on this clonotype: This could be a read error, since a much larger clone is one nucleotide away.

The chain carries TRBV5-1 and TRBJ2-7; 12 bases match TRBD2. This TCR came from a woman aged 80 or older in good health. Sample: blood. CDR3 sequence (DNA): TGCGCCAGCTCCGCGACTAGCGGGAGCGACGAGCAGTACTTC. Translated, it gives CASSATSGSDEQYF.